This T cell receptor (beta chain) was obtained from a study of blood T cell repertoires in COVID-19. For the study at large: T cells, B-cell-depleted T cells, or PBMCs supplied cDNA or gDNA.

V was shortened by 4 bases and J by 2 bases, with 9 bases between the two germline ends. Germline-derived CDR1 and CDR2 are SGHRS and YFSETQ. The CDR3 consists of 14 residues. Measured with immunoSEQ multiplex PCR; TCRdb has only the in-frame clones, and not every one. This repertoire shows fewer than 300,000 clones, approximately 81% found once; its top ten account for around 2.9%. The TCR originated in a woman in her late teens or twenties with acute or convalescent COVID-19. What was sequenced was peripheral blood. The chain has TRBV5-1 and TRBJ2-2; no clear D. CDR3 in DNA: TGCGCCAGCAGCCCAAGCCCAAACACCGGGGAGCTGTTTTTT. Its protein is CASSPSPNTGELFF.